A single sample is the source of the 13 T cell receptor beta chains below, sequenced in a study of cytomegalovirus exposure and HLA in healthy donors. The study ran its PCR with 60 Vbeta and 13 Jbeta primers. Sequenced by immunoSEQ multiplex PCR; TCRdb stores in-frame clones only, minus some. The repertoire includes around 64,000 clones, 80% to 90% of them detected once, and 2% sits in the top ten. Material for sequencing was PBMCs. These receptors were taken from a woman in her 30s in good health and CMV-seronegative.

The chain combines TRBV29-1 with TRBJ2-3; TRBD1 matches at 7 bases. Per germline, CDR1 SQVTM and CDR2 ANQGSEA. The CDR3 extends over 14 amino acids. The V segment lost 8 bases and the J segment 1 base; nucleotides outside the gene matches: 9. The CDR3 reads CSIEVTGGTDTQYF. CDR3 sequence (DNA): TGCAGCATAGAGGTAACAGGGGGCACAGATACGCAGTATTTT.

The gene calls are TRBV5-4 and TRBJ2-7; the match to TRBD2 covers 7 bases. The CDR3 loop spans 13 amino acids. Germline trimming cut 1 base from V and 3 bases from J; bases unmatched to any gene: 1. Germline V gene lookup returns CDR1 SGHNT and CDR2 YYREEE (reference sequence). This CDR3 is CASSLPSGYEQYF. In DNA form, the CDR3 reads TGTGCCAGCAGCTTGCCTAGCGGCTACGAGCAGTACTTC.

The V call is TRBV28, the J call TRBJ2-7; TRBD1 might be the D (5 bases). The germline V gene encodes CDR1 MDHEN and CDR2 SYDVKM. The CDR3 contains 15 residues. V lost 6 bases, J lost 3 bases, and 18 bases lay in between. The CDR3 reads CASRTADSRVYEQYF. CDR3 DNA: TGTGCCAGCAGAACCGCTGACAGCCGTGTCTACGAGCAGTACTTC.

The rearrangement links TRBV5-4 to TRBJ2-7; the D is unclear. V was clipped by 4 bases and J by 2 bases, with 16 bases between them. CDR3 size: 15 residues. In germline, CDR1 is SGHNT, CDR2 YYREEE (reference sequence). This CDR3 is CASSGPEAAPYEQYF. CDR3 DNA sequence: TGTGCCAGCAGCGGCCCCGAGGCAGCCCCCTACGAGCAGTACTTC.

The chain carries TRBV6-7 and TRBJ2-5; TRBD2 aligns across 8 bases. TRBV6-7 is marked as an open reading frame, function uncertain. The CDR3 is 14 residues long. In DNA form, the CDR3 reads TGTGCGCCGGGGGGGGGAGGGGTTGGAGAGACCCAGTACTTC. It yields the protein CAPGGGGVGETQYF.

The V gene is TRBV9, the J gene TRBJ2-2; 9 bases fit TRBD1. From germline, CDR1 is SGDLS and CDR2 YYNGEE. V shed 3 bases, J shed 3 bases, and the junction held 3 bases outside the gene matches. There are 15 residues in the CDR3. The CDR3 sequence: CASSDRDRDTGELFF. In nucleotides, the CDR3 is TGTGCCAGCAGCGACCGGGACAGGGACACCGGGGAGCTGTTTTTT. Full variable domain (remainder filled in from reference TRBV9 and TRBJ2-2): DSGVTQTPKHLITATGQRVTLRCSPRSGDLSVYWYQQSLDQGLQFLIQYYNGEERAKGNILERFSAQQFPDLHSELNLSSLELGDSALYFCASSDRDRDTGELFFGEGSRLTVL.

V and J are TRBV4-1 and TRBJ2-7; 14 nucleotides line up with TRBD2. V shed 1 base and J 0 bases; nucleotides not matched to a gene: 8. CDR1 and CDR2 (germline): MGHRA, YSYEKL. CDR3 length: 19 residues. The CDR3 coding sequence is TGCGCCAGCAGCCAAGCCGGACTAGCGGGAGGCTTTAGCTCCTACGAGCAGTACTTC. Translated: CASSQAGLAGGFSSYEQYF.

The table lists this clone with a few counts. The V call is TRBV6-1, the J call TRBJ2-7; 11 bases line up with TRBD2. This CDR3 comprises 15 residues. The V segment lost 2 bases and the J segment 5 bases; nucleotides outside the gene matches: 5. The germline V gene has CDR1 MNHNS and CDR2 SASEGT. The CDR3 region is CASSESTSGSDEQYF. CDR3 DNA sequence: TGTGCCAGCAGTGAAAGTACTAGCGGGAGCGACGAGCAGTACTTC.

This chain uses TRBV19 with TRBJ2-7, with 12 bases that match TRBD2. Losses at the gene ends were 4 bases for V and 3 bases for J; bases not matched to a gene: 7. Germline loops: CDR1 LNHDA, CDR2 SQIVND (reference sequence). This CDR3 is built from 16 residues. In nucleotides, the CDR3 is TGTGCCAGTAGTAGCGGGGCTAGCGGGAGGGGCTACGAGCAGTACTTC. Amino acids: CASSSGASGRGYEQYF.

The gene calls are TRBV29-1 and TRBJ1-2; unclear D gene. This CDR3 has 10 amino acids. The germline gives CDR1 SQVTM, CDR2 ANQGSEA. V lost 5 bases and J 8 bases, leaving 9 bases between the germline ends. The CDR3 is CSVTDGGYTF. The DNA for the CDR3 is TGCAGCGTTACCGACGGGGGCTACACCTTC.

In the case of this clone: At one end, the junction sequence differs from germline, possibly due to a read error. This chain links TRBV7-9 with TRBJ2-7, with 11 bases fitting TRBD1. The germline CDR1 and CDR2 sequences are SEHNR and FQNEAQ (reference sequence). The CDR3 has 15 amino acids. CDR3 coding DNA: TGTTCCAGCAGCTTAATGGACAGGGGGCAGGACGAGCAGTACTTC. Translated: CSSSLMDRGQDEQYF.

J is TRBJ2-3 and V is TRBV7-9; D possibly corresponds to TRBD2 (5 bases). With 3 bases removed from V and 2 bases from J, the gap between germline ends came to 9 bases. Germline CDR1 and CDR2: SEHNR and FQNEAQ (reference sequence). The CDR3 totals 14 residues. CDR3 in DNA: TGTGCCAGCAGCTTGGGAGACCTCACAGATACGCAGTATTTT. Translated: CASSLGDLTDTQYF.

This rearrangement joins TRBV5-1 to TRBJ1-1, with a weak D call TRBD1 (6 bases). Germline-derived CDR1 and CDR2 are SGHRS and YFSETQ. The CDR3 covers 15 residues. V lost 4 bases and J lost 1, with 14 bases in between. The CDR3 region is CASSTGQPANTEAFF. The CDR3 region has the DNA TGCGCCAGCAGCACCGGACAGCCCGCGAACACTGAAGCTTTCTTT.